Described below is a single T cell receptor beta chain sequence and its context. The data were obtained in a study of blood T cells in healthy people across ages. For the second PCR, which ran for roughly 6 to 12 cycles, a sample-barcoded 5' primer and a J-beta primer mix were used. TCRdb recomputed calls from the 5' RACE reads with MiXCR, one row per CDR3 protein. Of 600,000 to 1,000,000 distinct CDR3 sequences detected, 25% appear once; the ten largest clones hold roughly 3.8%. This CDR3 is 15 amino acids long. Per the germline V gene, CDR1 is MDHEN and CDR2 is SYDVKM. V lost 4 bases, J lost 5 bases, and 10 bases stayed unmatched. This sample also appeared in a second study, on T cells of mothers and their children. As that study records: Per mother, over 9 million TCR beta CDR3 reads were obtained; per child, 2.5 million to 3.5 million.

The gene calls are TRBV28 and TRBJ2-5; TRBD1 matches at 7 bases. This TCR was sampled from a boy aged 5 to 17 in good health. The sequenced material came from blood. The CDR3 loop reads CASSSGQATWETQYF. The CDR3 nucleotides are TGTGCCAGCAGTTCCGGACAGGCAACCTGGGAGACCCAGTACTTC.